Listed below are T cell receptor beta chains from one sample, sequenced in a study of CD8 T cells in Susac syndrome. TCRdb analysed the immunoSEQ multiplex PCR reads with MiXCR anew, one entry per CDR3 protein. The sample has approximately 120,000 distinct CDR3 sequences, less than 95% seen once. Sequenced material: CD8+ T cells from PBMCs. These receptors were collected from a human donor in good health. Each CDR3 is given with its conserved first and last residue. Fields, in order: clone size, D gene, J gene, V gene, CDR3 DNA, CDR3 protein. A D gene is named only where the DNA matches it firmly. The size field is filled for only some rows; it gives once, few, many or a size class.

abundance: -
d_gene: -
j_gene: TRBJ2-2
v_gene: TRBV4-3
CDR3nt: TGCGCCAGCAGCCAAGATTGGGCCGGGGAGCTGTTTTTT
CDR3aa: CASSQDWAGELFF

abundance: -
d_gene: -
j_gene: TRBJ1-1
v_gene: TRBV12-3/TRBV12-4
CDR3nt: TGTGCCAGCAGTTTTGGGCAGGGTGTTTTAAACACTGAAGCTTTCTTT
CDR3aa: CASSFGQGVLNTEAFF

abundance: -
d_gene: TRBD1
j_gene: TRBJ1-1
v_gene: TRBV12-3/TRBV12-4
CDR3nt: TGTGCCAGCAGTTCAATTGCAGGGGGCGTCGCTTTCTTT
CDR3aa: CASSSIAGGVAFF

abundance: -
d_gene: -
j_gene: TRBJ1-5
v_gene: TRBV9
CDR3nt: TGTGCCAGCAGCGTAGAGGGCCTTAGCAATCAGCCCCAGCATTTT
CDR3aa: CASSVEGLSNQPQHF

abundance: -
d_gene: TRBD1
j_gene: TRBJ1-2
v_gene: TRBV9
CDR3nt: TGTGCCAGCAGCGCGTGGGACAGGGAGAACTATGGCTACACCTTC
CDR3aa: CASSAWDRENYGYTF

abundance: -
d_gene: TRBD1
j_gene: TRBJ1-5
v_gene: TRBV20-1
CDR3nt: TGCAGTGCTAGAGCGGGACAGAATCAGCCCCAGCATTTT
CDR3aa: CSARAGQNQPQHF

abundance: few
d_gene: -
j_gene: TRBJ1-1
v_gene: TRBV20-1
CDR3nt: TGCAGTGTACAGAACACTGAAGCTTTCTTT
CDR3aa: CSVQNTEAFF

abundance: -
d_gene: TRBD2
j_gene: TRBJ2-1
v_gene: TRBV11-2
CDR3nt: TGTGCCAGCAGCTTACTTAGCGGGGCGTACAATGAGCAGTTCTTC
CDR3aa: CASSLLSGAYNEQFF

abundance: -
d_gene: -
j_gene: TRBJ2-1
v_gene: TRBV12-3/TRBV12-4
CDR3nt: TGTGCCAGCAGCACTAGCCGGAGCTCCTACAATGAGCAGTTCTTC
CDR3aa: CASSTSRSSYNEQFF

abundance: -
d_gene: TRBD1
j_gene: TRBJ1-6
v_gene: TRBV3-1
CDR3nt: TGTGCCAGCAGTCCAGGACAGGGACGAAGAAGCTCCTATAATTCACCCCTCCACTTT
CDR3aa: CASSPGQGRRSSYNSPLHF

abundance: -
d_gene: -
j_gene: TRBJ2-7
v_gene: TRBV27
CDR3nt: TGTGCCAGCAGTTCTAGTAGGAGCGGAGCGACCGAGCAGTACTTC
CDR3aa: CASSSSRSGATEQYF

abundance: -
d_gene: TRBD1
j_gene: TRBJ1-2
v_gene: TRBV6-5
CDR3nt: TGTGCCAGCAGTTACGGGACAGGGGCCGTCTATGGCTACACCTTC
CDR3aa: CASSYGTGAVYGYTF

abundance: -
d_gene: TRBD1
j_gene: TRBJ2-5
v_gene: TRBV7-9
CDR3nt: TGTGCCAGCAGCTTCCGGGACAGGGGCGAGACCCAGTACTTC
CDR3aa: CASSFRDRGETQYF

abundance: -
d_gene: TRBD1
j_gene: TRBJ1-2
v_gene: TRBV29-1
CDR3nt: TGCAGCGTTGGGTCCGGGACAGGGGATGGGAATGGCTACACCTTC
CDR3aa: CSVGSGTGDGNGYTF

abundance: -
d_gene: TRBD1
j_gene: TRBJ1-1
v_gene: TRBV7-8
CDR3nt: TGTGCCAGCAGCTTACTCAGTCGGGACAGTGATGAAGCTTTCTTT
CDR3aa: CASSLLSRDSDEAFF

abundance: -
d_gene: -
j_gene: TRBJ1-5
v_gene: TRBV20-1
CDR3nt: TGCAGTGGTAGCCAGGATCGGGGCAATCAGCCCCAGCATTTT
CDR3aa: CSGSQDRGNQPQHF

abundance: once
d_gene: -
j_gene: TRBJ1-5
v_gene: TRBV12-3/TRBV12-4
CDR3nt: TGTGCCAGCAGTGAGGGTTGGGGCCAGCCCCAGCATTTT
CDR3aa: CASSEGWGQPQHF

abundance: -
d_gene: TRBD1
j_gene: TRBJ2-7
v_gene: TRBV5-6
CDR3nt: TGTGCCAGCAGCTTATCCGGGACAGCTAAAGACTACGAGCAGTACTTC
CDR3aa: CASSLSGTAKDYEQYF

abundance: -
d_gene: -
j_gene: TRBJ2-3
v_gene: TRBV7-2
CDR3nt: TGTGCCAGCAGCACAGAACTTGCAGATACGCAGTATTTT
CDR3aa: CASSTELADTQYF

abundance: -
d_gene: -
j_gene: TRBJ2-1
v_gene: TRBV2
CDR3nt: TGTGCCAGCATGGGGGTTTCCTACAATGAGCAGTTCTTC
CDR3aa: CASMGVSYNEQFF

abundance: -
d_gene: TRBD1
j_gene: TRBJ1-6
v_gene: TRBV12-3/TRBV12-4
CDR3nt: TGTGCCAGCAGTCCTGCCCTAGGGACAGGGTATTCACCCCTCCACTTT
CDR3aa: CASSPALGTGYSPLHF

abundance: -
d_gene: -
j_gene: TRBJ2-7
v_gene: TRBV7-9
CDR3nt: TGTGCCAGCAGCAACCCTGACAGAAACTACGAGCAGTACTTC
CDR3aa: CASSNPDRNYEQYF

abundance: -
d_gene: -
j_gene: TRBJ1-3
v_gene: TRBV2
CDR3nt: TGTGCCAGCAGCCTCAGCCGAGGGGGAAACACCATATATTTT
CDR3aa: CASSLSRGGNTIYF

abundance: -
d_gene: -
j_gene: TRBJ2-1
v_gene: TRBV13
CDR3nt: TGTGCCAGCAGCTCGACGGGACCGACCCCCTACAATGAGCAGTTCTTC
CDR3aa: CASSSTGPTPYNEQFF

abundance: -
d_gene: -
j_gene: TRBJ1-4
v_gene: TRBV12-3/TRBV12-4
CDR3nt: TGTGCCAGCAGTTATAGTGGGGGGCCCGCTGAAAAACTGTTTTTT
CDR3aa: CASSYSGGPAEKLFF

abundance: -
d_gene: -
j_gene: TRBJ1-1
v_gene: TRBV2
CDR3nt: TGTGCCAGCAGTGAAACCGCCCCGGGGAGGGCTGAAGCTTTCTTT
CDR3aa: CASSETAPGRAEAFF

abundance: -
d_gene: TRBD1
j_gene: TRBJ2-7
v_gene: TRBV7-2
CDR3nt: TGTGCCAGCAGCTTATCATTATGGGACAGGGGAGCCTACGAGCAGTACTTC
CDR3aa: CASSLSLWDRGAYEQYF